Listed below are T cell receptor beta chains from one sample, sequenced in a study of tumor-infiltrating lymphocytes in primary liver carcinoma. TCRdb independently ran MiXCR on the multiplex PCR reads; one entry per CDR3 protein. The repertoire holds 250,000 to 400,000 distinct CDR3 sequences, with less than 75% as singletons. The sample taken for sequencing was peripheral blood. Source of these receptors: a man between 40 and 49 years old with primary liver carcinoma and hepatitis B virus infection. Both conserved end residues are part of each CDR3.

j_call: TRBJ2-1
v_call: TRBV30
cdr3_aa: CAWGDQPFYNEQFF

j_call: TRBJ2-7
v_call: TRBV10-3
cdr3_aa: CAIGSSAGGYEQYF

j_call: TRBJ2-1
v_call: TRBV11-2
cdr3_aa: CACSSTGGGIAALAQFF

j_call: TRBJ1-3
v_call: TRBV6-5
cdr3_aa: CASRGQVGNTIYF

j_call: TRBJ2-7
v_call: TRBV29-1
cdr3_aa: CSVAADRGEQYF

j_call: TRBJ2-3
v_call: TRBV28
cdr3_aa: CASRSPGGDTQYF

j_call: TRBJ2-3
v_call: TRBV5-1
cdr3_aa: CASSDAGIPADTQYF

j_call: TRBJ2-1
v_call: TRBV7-8
cdr3_aa: CASSFLTGNEQFF

j_call: TRBJ2-1
v_call: TRBV12-3/TRBV12-4
cdr3_aa: CASSFKAAQNEQFF

j_call: TRBJ1-1
v_call: TRBV12-3/TRBV12-4
cdr3_aa: CASSPGRALSAFF

j_call: TRBJ2-1
v_call: TRBV7-9
cdr3_aa: CASSWGEVNEQFF

j_call: TRBJ1-5
v_call: TRBV12-3/TRBV12-4
cdr3_aa: CASRDEVVGTQHF

j_call: TRBJ1-1
v_call: TRBV4-1
cdr3_aa: CASSRPGKPGQGAKTRTEAFF

j_call: TRBJ2-5
v_call: TRBV6-1
cdr3_aa: CASSEPRRGAKETQYF

j_call: TRBJ1-5
v_call: TRBV10-3
cdr3_aa: CAISGSQVNQPQHF

j_call: TRBJ1-2
v_call: TRBV4-1
cdr3_aa: CASSQGETGNYGYTF

j_call: TRBJ2-1
v_call: TRBV5-1
cdr3_aa: CASSLGTGGYNEQFF

j_call: TRBJ1-2
v_call: TRBV12-3/TRBV12-4
cdr3_aa: CASSFSGRRNYGYTF

j_call: TRBJ2-7
v_call: TRBV4-2
cdr3_aa: CASSQATSYEQYF

j_call: TRBJ2-2
v_call: TRBV6-2/TRBV6-3
cdr3_aa: CTSKARTGAGELFF

j_call: TRBJ1-4
v_call: TRBV5-1
cdr3_aa: CASSLGSGANEKLFF

j_call: TRBJ1-5
v_call: TRBV28
cdr3_aa: CASSLLGTDNQPQHF

j_call: TRBJ2-2
v_call: TRBV11-2
cdr3_aa: CASSLARGRTREPFF

j_call: TRBJ2-3
v_call: TRBV11-2
cdr3_aa: CTSSLGTVGTDTQYF

j_call: TRBJ2-2
v_call: TRBV6-1
cdr3_aa: CASSASLVGELFF

j_call: TRBJ1-1
v_call: TRBV14
cdr3_aa: CASSQVFSMNTEPFF

j_call: TRBJ1-6
v_call: TRBV6-1
cdr3_aa: CANSDRRGLSSPLHF

j_call: TRBJ1-3
v_call: TRBV6-5
cdr3_aa: CASRPKVSGNTIYF

j_call: TRBJ1-3
v_call: TRBV5-1
cdr3_aa: CASSLDRGYQNTIYF

j_call: TRBJ1-3
v_call: TRBV12-3/TRBV12-4
cdr3_aa: CASVWAGAGNTIYF

j_call: TRBJ1-6
v_call: TRBV6-5
cdr3_aa: CASSRGRTYQGSPLHF

j_call: TRBJ2-1
v_call: TRBV2
cdr3_aa: CASSEPAGYNEQFF

j_call: TRBJ1-6
v_call: TRBV11-2
cdr3_aa: CASSSGQNSPIHF

j_call: TRBJ2-1
v_call: TRBV29-1
cdr3_aa: CSVEDDGGGNEQFF

j_call: TRBJ2-7
v_call: TRBV11-2
cdr3_aa: CAGQTVIHEQYF

j_call: TRBJ2-5
v_call: TRBV6-1
cdr3_aa: CAGSDPRQRVRAQYF

j_call: TRBJ2-2
v_call: TRBV11-2
cdr3_aa: CASSFTLGTVELFF

j_call: TRBJ2-6
v_call: TRBV7-9
cdr3_aa: CASSVVRQGFSGANVLTF

j_call: TRBJ2-1
v_call: TRBV30
cdr3_aa: CSWSSGDFNEQFF

j_call: TRBJ1-2
v_call: TRBV28
cdr3_aa: CASSSGRLYGYTF

j_call: TRBJ2-2
v_call: TRBV7-9
cdr3_aa: CASNLGQGLGELFF

j_call: TRBJ2-3
v_call: TRBV5-1
cdr3_aa: CASSETSGTDTQYF

j_call: TRBJ2-1
v_call: TRBV28
cdr3_aa: CASSGLAGGKGQFF

j_call: TRBJ2-7
v_call: TRBV6-5
cdr3_aa: CASKRAGPSYEQYF

j_call: TRBJ2-1
v_call: TRBV6-2/TRBV6-3
cdr3_aa: CASSDRLAGRLGEQFF

j_call: TRBJ2-1
v_call: TRBV29-1
cdr3_aa: CSAGGGGPLEQFF

j_call: TRBJ2-7
v_call: TRBV12-3/TRBV12-4
cdr3_aa: CTSSFGRLSYEQYF

j_call: TRBJ2-7
v_call: TRBV11-1
cdr3_aa: CASSFYGASSEQNF

j_call: TRBJ2-1
v_call: TRBV4-2
cdr3_aa: CASSRVTSGTSYNEQFF

j_call: TRBJ2-1
v_call: TRBV24-1
cdr3_aa: CATSTPPANEQFF

j_call: TRBJ2-1
v_call: TRBV11-2
cdr3_aa: CASSLIGVYNKQFF

j_call: TRBJ2-1
v_call: TRBV4-1
cdr3_aa: CASSQEGRVGDNEQFF

j_call: TRBJ1-1
v_call: TRBV5-1
cdr3_aa: CASSLSSGNTEAFF

j_call: TRBJ1-1
v_call: TRBV5-6
cdr3_aa: CASSSRVGVATEAFF

j_call: TRBJ2-1
v_call: TRBV11-2
cdr3_aa: CASSPPHNEQFF

j_call: TRBJ2-1
v_call: TRBV5-5
cdr3_aa: CASSLGLGAAVEQFF

j_call: TRBJ2-5
v_call: TRBV6-5
cdr3_aa: CDSRPTSGETQYF

j_call: TRBJ2-1
v_call: TRBV5-1
cdr3_aa: CASSLYRGSYNEQFF

j_call: TRBJ2-2
v_call: TRBV4-2
cdr3_aa: CASSQDDGRGTGEMFF

j_call: TRBJ2-5
v_call: TRBV6-1
cdr3_aa: CASKKGETQYF